This T cell receptor beta chain was captured by sequencing in a study of CD8 T cells in ankylosing spondylitis. The V segment lost 5 bases and the J segment 5 bases; nucleotides outside the gene matches: 4. CDR1 and CDR2 from the germline V gene are MNHEY and SMNVEV (reference sequence). The CDR3 is 13 residues long. Via MiXCR, TCRdb re-called the 5' RACE reads, giving one row per CDR3 protein. Of 200,000 or so distinct CDR3 sequences listed, over 15% were seen once; the top ten hold around 4.7%. Study observations and caveats: Disease-linked clones were CD8+ and relatively rare in peripheral blood. Ankylosing spondylitis blood appeared to carry a characteristic TCR beta motif of roughly 8 highly homologous variants.

This clonotype was counted many times. Its antigen is currently unknown. This receptor was identified in a male donor between 5 and 35 years old with ankylosing spondylitis or in good health (not recorded which). V is TRBV27 and J is TRBJ2-3; 7 nucleotides line up with TRBD2. The sample consisted of blood, either unsorted or a sorted T cell fraction (not recorded which). In DNA form, the CDR3 reads TGTGCCAGCAGTAGCGGGACGGAAGATACGCAGTATTTT. Amino acid sequence: CASSSGTEDTQYF.